The rows below give T cell receptor beta chains drawn from one sample of a study of control samples from healthy donors and cancer patients. Clones were read by immunoSEQ multiplex PCR, and TCRdb kept only the in-frame ones, dropping some. In the table there are tens of thousands of clones, just over 70% of which are singletons. Sequenced sample: formalin-fixed, paraffin-embedded tissue. These receptors were taken from a male donor with melanoma. The conserved cysteine and the conserved F or W are not part of the CDR3 here. The D gene is left open where the match is weak.

D	V	J	CDR3
TRBD1	TRBV9	TRBJ1-2	ASGSDRGLGGYT
NA	TRBV4-1	TRBJ1-5	ASSQDGGIGNQPQH
TRBD2	TRBV6-1	TRBJ2-3	ASSDGGAGTDTQY
NA	TRBV14	TRBJ2-7	ASRPETGPGNEQY
NA	TRBV10-2	TRBJ1-1	ASHRGTEAF
TRBD2	TRBV15	TRBJ2-5	ATSSRLAGGRQETQY
TRBD2	TRBV15	TRBJ2-1	ATSARSGRARNEQF
NA	TRBV6-2/TRBV6-3	TRBJ2-4	ASSPTGPNIQY
NA	TRBV3-1/TRBV3-2	TRBJ1-2	ASSGHGTSYGYT
TRBD2	TRBV4-1	TRBJ2-1	ASSQEVAGGPYNEQF
NA	TRBV6-2/TRBV6-3	TRBJ2-7	ASSYSPVGTYEQY
TRBD1	TRBV19	TRBJ1-2	ASSIVTGTGGEGYT